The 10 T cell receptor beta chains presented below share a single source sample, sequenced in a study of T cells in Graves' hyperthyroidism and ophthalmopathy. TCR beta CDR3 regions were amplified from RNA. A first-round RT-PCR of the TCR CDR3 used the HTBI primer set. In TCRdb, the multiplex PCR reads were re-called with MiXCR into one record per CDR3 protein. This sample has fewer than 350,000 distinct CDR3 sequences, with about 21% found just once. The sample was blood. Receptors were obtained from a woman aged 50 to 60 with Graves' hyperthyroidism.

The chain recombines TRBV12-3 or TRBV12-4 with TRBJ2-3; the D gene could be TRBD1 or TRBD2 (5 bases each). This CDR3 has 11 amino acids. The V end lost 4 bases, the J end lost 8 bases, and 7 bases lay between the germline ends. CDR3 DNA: TGTGCCAGCAGTTGGGGACCTACGCAGTATTTT. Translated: CASSWGPTQYF.

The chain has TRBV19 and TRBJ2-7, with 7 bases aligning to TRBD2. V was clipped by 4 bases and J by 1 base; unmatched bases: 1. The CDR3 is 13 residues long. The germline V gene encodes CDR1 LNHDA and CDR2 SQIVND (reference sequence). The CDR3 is CASSNGGSYEQYF. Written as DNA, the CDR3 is TGTGCCAGTAGTAACGGGGGGTCCTACGAGCAGTACTTC.

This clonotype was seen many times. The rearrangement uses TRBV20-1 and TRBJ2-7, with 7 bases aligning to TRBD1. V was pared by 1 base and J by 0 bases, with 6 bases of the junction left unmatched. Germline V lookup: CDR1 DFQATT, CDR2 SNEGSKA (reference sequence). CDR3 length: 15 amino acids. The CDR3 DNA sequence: TGCAGTGCTAGAGTCGCTGACAGGGCCTCCTACGAGCAGTACTTC. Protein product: CSARVADRASYEQYF.

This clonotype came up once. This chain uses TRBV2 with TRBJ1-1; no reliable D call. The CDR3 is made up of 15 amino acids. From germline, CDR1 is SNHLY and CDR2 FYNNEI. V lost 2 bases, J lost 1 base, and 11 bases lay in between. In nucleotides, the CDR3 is TGTGCCAGCAGTGAAAGGTCAGCTGCGAACACTGAAGCTTTCTTT. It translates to CASSERSAANTEAFF.

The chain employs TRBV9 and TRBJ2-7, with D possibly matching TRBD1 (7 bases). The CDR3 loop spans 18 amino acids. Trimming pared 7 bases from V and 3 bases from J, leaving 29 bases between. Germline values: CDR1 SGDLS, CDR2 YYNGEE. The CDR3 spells CASSSGGGGSRSIYEQYF. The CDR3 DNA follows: TGTGCCAGCTCCTCGGGCGGAGGGGGCTCCCGCTCGATCTACGAGCAGTACTTC.

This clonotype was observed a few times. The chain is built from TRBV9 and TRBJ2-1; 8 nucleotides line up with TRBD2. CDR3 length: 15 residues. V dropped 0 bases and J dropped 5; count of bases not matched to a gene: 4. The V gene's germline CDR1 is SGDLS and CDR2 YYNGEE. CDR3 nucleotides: TGTGCCAGCAGCGTAGCGGGGGGGTTCAACAATGAGCAGTTCTTC. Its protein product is CASSVAGGFNNEQFF.

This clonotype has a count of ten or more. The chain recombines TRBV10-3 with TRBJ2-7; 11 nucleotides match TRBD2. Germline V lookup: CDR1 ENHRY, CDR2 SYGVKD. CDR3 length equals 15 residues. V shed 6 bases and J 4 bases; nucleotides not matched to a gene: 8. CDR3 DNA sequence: TGTGCCATCAGCAACCCGGGACTAGCGGAATACGAGCAGTACTTC. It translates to CAISNPGLAEYEQYF.

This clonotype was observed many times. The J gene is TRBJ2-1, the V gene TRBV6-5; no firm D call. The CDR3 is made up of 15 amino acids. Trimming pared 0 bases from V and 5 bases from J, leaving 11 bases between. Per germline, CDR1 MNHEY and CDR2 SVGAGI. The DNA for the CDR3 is TGTGCCAGCAGTTACTCGACTGCGCGAAACAATGAGCAGTTCTTC. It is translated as CASSYSTARNNEQFF.

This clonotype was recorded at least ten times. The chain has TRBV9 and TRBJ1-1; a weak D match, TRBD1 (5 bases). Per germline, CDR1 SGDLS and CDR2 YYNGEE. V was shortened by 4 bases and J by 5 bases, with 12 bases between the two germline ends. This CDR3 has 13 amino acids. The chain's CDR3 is CASSHSGGTEAFF. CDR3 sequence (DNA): TGTGCCAGCAGCCACTCCGGGGGAACTGAAGCTTTCTTT. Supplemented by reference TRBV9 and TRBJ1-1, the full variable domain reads DSGVTQTPKHLITATGQRVTLRCSPRSGDLSVYWYQQSLDQGLQFLIQYYNGEERAKGNILERFSAQQFPDLHSELNLSSLELGDSALYFCASSHSGGTEAFFGQGTRLTVV.

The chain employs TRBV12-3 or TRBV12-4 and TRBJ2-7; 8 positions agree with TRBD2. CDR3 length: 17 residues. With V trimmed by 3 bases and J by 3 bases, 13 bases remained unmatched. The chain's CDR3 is CASSFGFPAGDLYEQYF. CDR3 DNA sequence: TGTGCCAGCAGTTTTGGTTTTCCAGCGGGGGATCTCTACGAGCAGTACTTC.